This is a list of T cell receptor beta chains from one sample in a study of STAT3 mutations in large granular lymphocyte leukemia. Profiled with immunoSEQ multiplex PCR; TCRdb holds only in-frame clones, not every one. The sample contains about 2,600 clones, 85% to 90% of which appear only once. Sequencing input: peripheral blood mononuclear cells. The source of these receptors is a woman aged 70-85 years with T-cell large granular lymphocyte leukemia. Some clones in this sample may be carry-over from other donors' samples. CDR3s include the opening cysteine and the closing phenylalanine or tryptophan. Fields, in order: clone size, V gene, J gene, D gene, CDR3 DNA, CDR3 protein. The D gene is left open where the match is weak. The size field is filled for only some rows; it gives once, few, many or a size class.

NA	TRBV2	TRBJ2-7	NA	TGTGCCAGCAGTGATTTGACAGGCACTTGCGAGCAGTACTTC	CASSDLTGTCEQYF
NA	TRBV6-1	TRBJ2-7	NA	TGTGCCAGCACCTCTGGACAGAGTATCTCCTACGAGCAGTACTTC	CASTSGQSISYEQYF
NA	TRBV30	TRBJ1-6	NA	TGTGCCTGGAGTTTGGGGGCCGAGTTTAATTCACCCCTCCACTTT	CAWSLGAEFNSPLHF
NA	TRBV7-9	TRBJ2-3	NA	TGTGCCAGCAGCTTAGAGGGTCGGGACGATACGCAGTATTTT	CASSLEGRDDTQYF
NA	TRBV29-1	TRBJ1-3	NA	TGCAGCCTTACTTCTGGAAACACCATATATTTT	CSLTSGNTIYF
NA	TRBV18	TRBJ1-1	NA	TGTGCCAGCTCACCACTAGGGCAGGGGATCACTGAAGCTTTCTTT	CASSPLGQGITEAFF
NA	TRBV7-9	TRBJ1-6	NA	TGTGCCAGCAGCTTAGTAGATAATTCACCCCTCCACTTT	CASSLVDNSPLHF
NA	TRBV30	TRBJ2-7	NA	TGTGCCTGGACGGCGGGAATCGGGGACCACGAGCAGTACTTC	CAWTAGIGDHEQYF
NA	TRBV10-3	TRBJ2-7	TRBD1	TGTGCCATCAGTGATGGGCAGGGGGCGTACGAGCAGTACTTC	CAISDGQGAYEQYF
NA	TRBV4-3	TRBJ1-5	NA	TGCGCCAGCAGCCTGGGGGCAGGGCAGCCCCAGCATTTT	CASSLGAGQPQHF
NA	TRBV29-1	TRBJ1-1	TRBD1	TGCAGCGTTGACCGGGACAGAACCTTAGGGAGTGAAGCTTTCTTT	CSVDRDRTLGSEAFF
NA	TRBV6-6	TRBJ2-3	NA	TGTGCCACTACCAGAATGCGCACAGATACGCAGTATTTT	CATTRMRTDTQYF
NA	TRBV19	TRBJ1-1	NA	TGTGCCAGTGCTCGGACTGGGACTGAAGCTTTCTTT	CASARTGTEAFF
NA	TRBV14	TRBJ2-2	NA	TGTGCCAGCAGCCCTTTGGGGACCCGATTAAACACCGGGGAGCTGTTTTTT	CASSPLGTRLNTGELFF
once	TRBV29-1	TRBJ1-2	NA	TGCAGCGTTGGGGGGACATTTAATGGCTACACCTTC	CSVGGTFNGYTF
NA	TRBV11-2	TRBJ2-7	NA	TGTGCCAGCAGCTTAGTGGAGACAGTGCAGTACTTC	CASSLVETVQYF
once	TRBV5-5	TRBJ1-5	NA	TGTGCCAGCAACCTGGACGGAGAGTCTAATCAGCCCCAGCATTTT	CASNLDGESNQPQHF
NA	TRBV7-9	TRBJ1-6	NA	TGTGCCAGCAGCTTGGGATCTAATTCACCCCTCCACTTT	CASSLGSNSPLHF
NA	TRBV18	TRBJ1-5	NA	TGTGCCAGCTCATCATGGACAGATAGCAATCAGCCCCAGCATTTT	CASSSWTDSNQPQHF
NA	TRBV20-1	TRBJ1-2	NA	TGCAGTGCTGTGGACGGCTACACCTTC	CSAVDGYTF
NA	TRBV5-1	TRBJ2-4	NA	TGCGCCAGCAGCTTCGCGCCAGGGAACATTCAGTACTTC	CASSFAPGNIQYF
NA	TRBV5-1	TRBJ2-7	TRBD2	TGCGCCAGCACCGGGACTAGTGGGTCCTACGAGCAGTACTTC	CASTGTSGSYEQYF
NA	TRBV7-9	TRBJ1-1	NA	TGTGCCAGCAACCCGGGACAGAACACTGAAGCTTTCTTT	CASNPGQNTEAFF
NA	TRBV5-4	TRBJ1-2	TRBD1	TGTGCCAGCAGCCAGGACAGGGGGCTTAACTATGGCTACACCTTC	CASSQDRGLNYGYTF
once	TRBV15	TRBJ1-4	TRBD1	TGTGCCACCAGCGACAGGGCTCGAGCTAATGAAAAACTGTTTTTT	CATSDRARANEKLFF
NA	TRBV13	TRBJ2-2	NA	TGTGCCAGCAGCTTAGGCCCACTAGCAGCGACCGGGGAGCTGTTTTTT	CASSLGPLAATGELFF
NA	TRBV2	TRBJ2-7	TRBD1	TGTGCCAGCAGCCGGGACAGTTCCTACGAGCAGTACTTC	CASSRDSSYEQYF
NA	TRBV15	TRBJ1-2	TRBD1	TGTGCCACCAGCAGCCCACAGGGGGCCTTCAATGGCTACACCTTC	CATSSPQGAFNGYTF
NA	TRBV10-2	TRBJ1-1	NA	TGCGCCAGCAGTGATGGCAGGGGTTGGACTGAAGCTTTCTTT	CASSDGRGWTEAFF
NA	TRBV18	TRBJ1-1	NA	TGTGCCAGCTCACCACAGGCCGGACCGAACACTGAAGCTTTCTTT	CASSPQAGPNTEAFF
few	TRBV6-4	TRBJ1-2	NA	TGTGCCAGCAGTGACTCACATGGCTACACCTTC	CASSDSHGYTF
NA	TRBV7-9	TRBJ1-2	NA	TGTGCCAGCAGCTTAGCGGGGGTGGAGGGCCGAGGCTACACCTTC	CASSLAGVEGRGYTF
NA	TRBV2	TRBJ1-6	NA	TGTGCCAGCGGACCTCAGGAGGGTAATTCACCCCTCCACTTT	CASGPQEGNSPLHF
NA	TRBV6-5	TRBJ1-2	NA	TGTGCCAGCAGTTTAGGAACTGCGGCGTGGGGCTACACCTTC	CASSLGTAAWGYTF
NA	TRBV4-3	TRBJ2-7	NA	TGCGCCAGCAGCTATTTTGCGGATACCTACGAGCAGTACTTC	CASSYFADTYEQYF
NA	TRBV18	TRBJ2-7	TRBD1	TGTGCCAGCTCACCACCCGGACAGGGAGACTACGAGCAGTACTTC	CASSPPGQGDYEQYF
NA	TRBV15	TRBJ1-5	NA	TGTGCCACCCGGAAGGGAATGGATCAGCCCCAGCATTTT	CATRKGMDQPQHF
few	TRBV28	TRBJ1-1	NA	TGTGCCAGCAGTATGAGGTCCTTGAACACTGAAGCTTTCTTT	CASSMRSLNTEAFF
NA	TRBV27	TRBJ2-6	TRBD1	TGTGCCAGCAGTGGGACAGGGGGCTATGGGGCCAACGTCCTGACTTTC	CASSGTGGYGANVLTF
NA	TRBV5-1	TRBJ1-5	TRBD1	TGCGCCAGCAGTCTGGGACAGAGGAATCAGCCCCAGCATTTT	CASSLGQRNQPQHF
once	TRBV6-5	TRBJ2-7	NA	TGTGCCAGCACCCGGTTAGGGGGCTACGAGCAGTACTTC	CASTRLGGYEQYF
NA	TRBV30	TRBJ1-2	NA	TGTGCCTGTCAGCCGCAGGGCGGCTACACCTTC	CACQPQGGYTF